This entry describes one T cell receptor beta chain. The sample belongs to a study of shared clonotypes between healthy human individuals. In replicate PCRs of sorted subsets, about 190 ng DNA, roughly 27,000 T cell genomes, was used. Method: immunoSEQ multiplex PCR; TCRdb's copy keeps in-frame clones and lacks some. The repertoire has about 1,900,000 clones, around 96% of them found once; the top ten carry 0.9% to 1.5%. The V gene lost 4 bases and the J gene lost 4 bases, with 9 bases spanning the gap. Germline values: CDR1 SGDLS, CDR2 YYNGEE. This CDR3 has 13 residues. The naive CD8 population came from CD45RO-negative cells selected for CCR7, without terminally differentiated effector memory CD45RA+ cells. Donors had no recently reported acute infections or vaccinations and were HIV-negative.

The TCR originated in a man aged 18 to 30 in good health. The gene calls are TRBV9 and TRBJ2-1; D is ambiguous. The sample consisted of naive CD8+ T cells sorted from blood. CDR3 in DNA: TGTGCCAGCAGCCCCCTACTTTACAATGAGCAGTTCTTC. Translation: CASSPLLYNEQFF.